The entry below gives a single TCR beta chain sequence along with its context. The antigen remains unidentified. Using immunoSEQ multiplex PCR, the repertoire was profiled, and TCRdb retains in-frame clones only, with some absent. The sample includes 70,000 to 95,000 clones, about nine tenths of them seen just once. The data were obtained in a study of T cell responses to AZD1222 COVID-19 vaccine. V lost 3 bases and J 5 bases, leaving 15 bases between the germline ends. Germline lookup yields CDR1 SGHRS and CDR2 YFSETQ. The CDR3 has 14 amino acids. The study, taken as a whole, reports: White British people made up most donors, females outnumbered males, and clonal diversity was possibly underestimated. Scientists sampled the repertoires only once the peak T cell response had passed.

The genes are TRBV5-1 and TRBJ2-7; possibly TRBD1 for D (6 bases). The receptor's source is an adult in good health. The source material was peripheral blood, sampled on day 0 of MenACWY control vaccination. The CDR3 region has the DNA TGCGCCAGCAGCTCTCAGGGACACATCGACGAGCAGTACTTC. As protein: CASSSQGHIDEQYF.